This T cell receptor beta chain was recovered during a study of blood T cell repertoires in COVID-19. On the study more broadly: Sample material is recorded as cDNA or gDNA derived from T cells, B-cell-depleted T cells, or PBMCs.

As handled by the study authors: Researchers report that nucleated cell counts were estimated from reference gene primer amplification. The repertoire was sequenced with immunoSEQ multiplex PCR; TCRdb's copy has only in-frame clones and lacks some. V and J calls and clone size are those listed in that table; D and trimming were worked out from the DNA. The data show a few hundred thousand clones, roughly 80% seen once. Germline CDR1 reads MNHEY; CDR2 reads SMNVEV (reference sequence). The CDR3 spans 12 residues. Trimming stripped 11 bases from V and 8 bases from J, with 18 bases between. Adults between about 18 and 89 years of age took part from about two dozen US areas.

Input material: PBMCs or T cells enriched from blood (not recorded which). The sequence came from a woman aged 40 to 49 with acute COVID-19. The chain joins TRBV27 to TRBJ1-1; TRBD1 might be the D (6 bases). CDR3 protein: CAVLQGFIEAFF. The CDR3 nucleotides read TGTGCCGTACTACAGGGATTTATAGAAGCTTTCTTT.